This TCR beta chain was identified during a study of response to subunit inactivated influenza vaccine. General observations from the study: After each seasonal influenza vaccination, few new T cells are recruited, the authors suggested.

This clonotype has just a few counts. Its antigen remains unidentified. TCRdb fed the RT-PCR reads into MiXCR, producing one record per CDR3 protein. The table has 500,000 to 750,000 distinct CDR3 sequences, approximately 14% seen once. The sequences come from PBMCs from blood, collected 11 to 12 days after vaccination. The TCR comes from a man aged 45 to 65 who received an inactivated influenza vaccine.

The CDR3 reads CASSPDRASYEQYF. CDR3 DNA sequence: TGTGCCAGCAGTCCCGACAGGGCCTCCTACGAGCAGTACTTC. The J gene is TRBJ2-7, the V gene TRBV2; 7 bases align to TRBD1. The CDR3 length is 14 residues. After removal of 5 bases from V and 0 bases from J, the junction contained 4 bases not matched to a gene. Per the germline V gene, CDR1 is SNHLY and CDR2 is FYNNEI.